Listed here are 21 T cell receptor beta chains from one sample, sequenced in a study of cytomegalovirus exposure and HLA in healthy donors. PCR used 60 Vbeta primers and 13 Jbeta primers. This table comes from immunoSEQ multiplex PCR, and its TCRdb copy is limited to in-frame clones, with some not included. The sample has 150,000 to 200,000 clones, 70% to 80% seen once; the top ten hold less than 2%. Sequenced: PBMCs. These receptors all stem from a man under 40 in good health and CMV-seronegative.

The V call is TRBV7-6, the J call TRBJ2-3, with TRBD1 as a possible D gene (5 bases). Germline values: CDR1 SGHVS, CDR2 FNYEAQ. The CDR3 has 17 amino acids. The V end lost 1 base, the J end lost 0 bases, and 14 bases lay between the germline ends. Here the CDR3 DNA reads TGTGCCAGCAGCTTAGGAGTCGGTCAGGGCAGCACAGATACGCAGTATTTT. This encodes CASSLGVGQGSTDTQYF. Supplemented by reference TRBV7-6 and TRBJ2-3, the full variable domain reads GAGVSQSPRYKVTKRGQDVALRCDPISGHVSLYWYRQALGQGPEFLTYFNYEAQQDKSGLPNDRFSAERPEGSISTLTIQRTEQRDSAMYRCASSLGVGQGSTDTQYFGPGTRLTVL.

This clone was seen once. The genes are TRBV7-8 and TRBJ1-4, with 9 bases that match TRBD1. Trimming cost V 4 bases and J 8 bases; bases outside gene matches: 8. Germline CDR1 SGHVS, CDR2 FQNEAQ. The CDR3 has 15 amino acids. CDR3 in amino acids: CASSSYRGRSEKLFF. CDR3 DNA: TGTGCCAGCAGCTCATACAGGGGGCGGAGCGAAAAACTGTTTTTT.

The chain is built from TRBV2 and TRBJ2-2; 7 bases fit TRBD2. CDR3 size: 15 residues. V lost 5 bases and J lost 5; bases outside the gene matches: 8. CDR1 is SNHLY and CDR2 is FYNNEI in the germline V gene. The CDR3 sequence is CASSSWGEGTGELFF. CDR3 bases: TGTGCCAGCAGTTCCTGGGGGGAGGGGACCGGGGAGCTGTTTTTT. Drawing the rest from reference TRBV2 and TRBJ2-2, the complete variable domain is EPEVTQTPSHQVTQMGQEVILRCVPISNHLYFYWYRQILGQKVEFLVSFYNNEISEKSEIFDDQFSVERPDGSNFTLKIRSTKLEDSAMYFCASSSWGEGTGELFFGEGSRLTVL.

The chain has TRBV5-1 and TRBJ2-4, with D possibly TRBD1 on 5 matching bases. The V and J ends lost 0 bases and 0 bases respectively, with 10 bases between them. This CDR3 comprises 16 residues. The germline V gene encodes CDR1 SGHRS and CDR2 YFSETQ. CDR3 in amino acids: CASSLGQILAKNIQYF. The DNA of the CDR3 is TGCGCCAGCAGCTTGGGACAGATTCTAGCCAAAAACATTCAGTACTTC.

The V and J genes are TRBV10-1 and TRBJ2-7, with 9 bases fitting TRBD2. Germline trimming cut 0 bases from V and 10 bases from J; bases unmatched to any gene: 10. Germline V gene sequence: CDR1 WNHNN, CDR2 SYGVQD (reference sequence). The CDR3 is made up of 15 amino acids. For the CDR3, the DNA is TGCGCCAGCAGTGAGTCACGGCTAGCGGGGTCTAGTCAGTACTTC. Residues: CASSESRLAGSSQYF.

This chain joins TRBV13 and TRBJ2-5; D call uncertain. The germline V and J ends were trimmed by 4 bases and 0 bases, with 6 bases remaining between them. Germline V lookup: CDR1 PRHDT, CDR2 FYEKMQ (reference sequence). The CDR3 runs to 13 residues. The CDR3 here is CASSSHNQETQYF. CDR3 sequence (DNA): TGTGCCAGCAGCTCACATAACCAAGAGACCCAGTACTTC.

The chain joins TRBV10-3 to TRBJ2-7; 7 nucleotides line up with TRBD2. CDR1 and CDR2 (germline): ENHRY, SYGVKD. The V and J ends lost 4 bases and 5 bases, in that order; junction bases with no gene match: 5. This CDR3 is 13 amino acids long. The CDR3 coding sequence is TGTGCCATCAGTGCCCGGGAGGAAGACGAGCAGTACTTC. It translates to CAISAREEDEQYF.

This chain uses TRBV7-2 with TRBJ2-7, with 11 bases fitting TRBD2. V lost 5 bases, J lost 0 bases, and 6 bases stayed unmatched. CDR1 is SGHTA and CDR2 is FQGNSA in the germline V gene. The CDR3 is 16 residues long. CDR3 sequence (DNA): TGTGCCAGCAGCCATGGGACTAGCGGAAGCTCCTACGAGCAGTACTTC. The encoded protein is CASSHGTSGSSYEQYF.

The chain recombines TRBV10-3 with TRBJ2-3; weak D call: TRBD2 (5 bases). Germline V gene data show CDR1 as ENHRY and CDR2 as SYGVKD. This CDR3 is 14 amino acids long. Trimming stripped 5 bases from V and 4 bases from J, with 13 bases between. The CDR3 sequence: CAISSTEVSDTQYF. In DNA, the CDR3 is TGTGCCATCAGTAGCACGGAGGTGTCAGATACGCAGTATTTT.

V gene TRBV2 combines with J gene TRBJ1-1; weak D call: TRBD1 (6 bases). Germline CDR1 is SNHLY and CDR2 is FYNNEI. V lost 6 bases, J lost 4 bases, and 6 bases lay in between. The CDR3 is 11 residues long. CDR3 nucleotide sequence: TGTGCCAGCAGGGGGGCCACTGAAGCTTTCTTT. Its translation is CASRGATEAFF.

This clone was observed a few times. This chain joins TRBV11-1 and TRBJ2-3; D ambiguous. The CDR3 runs to 14 residues. Trimming pared 4 bases from V and 2 bases from J, leaving 10 bases between. The V gene's germline CDR1 is SGHAT and CDR2 FQDESV (reference sequence). The CDR3 nucleotides read TGTGCCAGCAGCTCTTCCCGCGTCACAGATACGCAGTATTTT. Its protein is CASSSSRVTDTQYF.

The rearrangement joins TRBV7-9 to TRBJ2-5; TRBD2 matches 9 bases. From germline, CDR1 is SEHNR and CDR2 FQNEAQ (reference sequence). The V segment lost 9 bases and the J segment 2 bases; nucleotides outside the gene matches: 16. The CDR3 spans 17 residues. The CDR3 DNA reads TGTGCCAGTAGCACCGGGACTAGCCACAGCATGCAAGAGACCCAGTACTTC. It codes for CASSTGTSHSMQETQYF.

J is TRBJ2-7 and V is TRBV2; D not resolved. The germline gives CDR1 SNHLY, CDR2 FYNNEI. The CDR3 contains 12 residues. Trimming cost V 5 bases and J 0 bases, with 5 bases left between them. CDR3 in DNA: TGTGCCAGCAGTATGAGCTCCTACGAGCAGTACTTC. Translation gives CASSMSSYEQYF. The entire variable domain, with the rest obtained from reference TRBV2 and TRBJ2-7, is as follows: EPEVTQTPSHQVTQMGQEVILRCVPISNHLYFYWYRQILGQKVEFLVSFYNNEISEKSEIFDDQFSVERPDGSNFTLKIRSTKLEDSAMYFCASSMSSYEQYFGPGTRLTVT.

This clone showed up just once. The chain links TRBV10-3 to TRBJ1-1; 7 nucleotides line up with TRBD1. Germline V gene data show CDR1 as ENHRY and CDR2 as SYGVKD. With 10 bases clipped from V and 1 base from J, the junction kept 6 bases outside the gene matches. This CDR3 region has 13 residues. In DNA, the CDR3 is TGTGCCACCGGACAGGAGAAGAACACTGAAGCTTTCTTT. Amino acids: CATGQEKNTEAFF.

The sample holds a few counts of this clone. The J gene is TRBJ2-7, the V gene TRBV18; 11 nucleotides line up with TRBD1. The CDR3 is 15 residues long. The junction had 2 bases not matched to a gene; V was cut back by 2 bases and J by 2 bases. Per the germline V gene, CDR1 is KGHSH and CDR2 is LQKENI. The DNA for the CDR3 is TGTGCCAGCTCACCAGGGGACAGGGGGACCTACGAGCAGTACTTC. It specifies CASSPGDRGTYEQYF. Full variable domain (missing parts from reference TRBV18 and TRBJ2-7): NAGVMQNPRHLVRRRGQEARLRCSPMKGHSHVYWYRQLPEEGLKFMVYLQKENIIDESGMPKERFSAEFPKEGPSILRIQQVVRGDSAAYFCASSPGDRGTYEQYFGPGTRLTVT.

This chain joins TRBV14 and TRBJ2-7; maybe TRBD2 (5 bases). The germline V gene has CDR1 SGHDN and CDR2 FVKESK. V lost 1 base and J 7 bases, leaving 29 bases between the germline ends. The length of the CDR3 is 19 residues. CDR3 amino acids: CASSQVEGSGKAFPGEQYF. The CDR3 DNA reads TGTGCCAGCAGCCAAGTAGAGGGTTCAGGAAAGGCCTTCCCGGGGGAGCAGTACTTC.

This rearrangement joins TRBV11-2 to TRBJ1-2; TRBD1 might be the D (5 bases). Germline loops: CDR1 SGHAT, CDR2 FQNNGV. The CDR3 extends over 14 amino acids. V lost 1 base and J 7 bases, leaving 13 bases between the germline ends. The DNA of the CDR3 is TGTGCCAGCAGCTTAGTCCCCAGGGTGAGTGGCTACACCTTC. Residues: CASSLVPRVSGYTF.

The CDR3 DNA reads as TGTGCCAGCAGCCGAGGTGCGTTGGGTGTGGAAGAGACCCAGTACTTC. Translated: CASSRGALGVEETQYF. The V gene is TRBV11-2, the J gene TRBJ2-5; no firm D call. The germline CDR1 and CDR2 sequences are SGHAT and FQNNGV. The V and J ends lost 5 bases and 3 bases respectively, with 19 bases between them. This CDR3 comprises 16 residues.

The V call is TRBV28, the J call TRBJ2-3, with TRBD1 matching over 11 bases. The V and J ends lost 6 bases and 4 bases, in that order; junction bases with no gene match: 9. Germline values: CDR1 MDHEN, CDR2 SYDVKM. CDR3 length: 16 amino acids. CDR3 in DNA: TGTGCCAGCAGCTTCCCTCCGGGACAGGGGGCAGATACGCAGTATTTT. Translated, it gives CASSFPPGQGADTQYF.

The gene calls are TRBV7-9 and TRBJ2-3; 12 nucleotides line up with TRBD2. V lost 1 base to trimming and J lost 4 bases; unmatched junction nucleotides: 3. CDR1 is SEHNR and CDR2 is FQNEAQ in the germline V gene (reference sequence). CDR3 length: 16 amino acids. The CDR3 protein is CASSLVTSGRSDTQYF. As DNA, the CDR3 is TGTGCCAGCAGCTTAGTGACTAGCGGGAGATCAGATACGCAGTATTTT.

The rearrangement uses TRBV10-2 and TRBJ1-6; 9 nucleotides match TRBD1. CDR3 size: 15 residues. The germline V gene has CDR1 WSHSY and CDR2 SAAADI. The V gene end was trimmed by 6 bases and the J gene end by 7 bases; junction bases not matched to a gene: 7. The CDR3 coding sequence is TGCGCCAGCAGCGAAAGGACAGGGGAGAATTCACCCCTCCACTTT. This codes for CASSERTGENSPLHF.